This TCR beta chain was obtained from a study of T cell responses to AZD1222 COVID-19 vaccine. Study-wide results and caveats: Researchers took repertoire samples only after the peak T cell response had come. Mostly white British, mostly female donors; authors suggested clonal diversity may be underestimated. Unmutated variant regions reportedly attract nearly half of all spike-specific TCRs.

V was cut by 6 bases and J by 4 bases, with 12 bases left in between. Germline V gene sequence: CDR1 LGHDT, CDR2 YNNKEL (reference sequence). There are 13 residues in the CDR3. With respect to this clone: Its antigen is unidentified.

The protocol was immunoSEQ multiplex PCR, while the TCRdb copy is restricted to in-frame clones and leaves out a portion. The table has 95,000 to 150,000 clones, 80% to 90% seen once; the top ten hold 9.4%. This rearrangement joins TRBV3-1 (or the pseudogene TRBV3-2) to TRBJ1-2; D is ambiguous. Sequences were derived from peripheral blood, sampled on day 0 of AZD1222 vaccination. The sequence was obtained from an adult in good health. In DNA form, the CDR3 reads TGTGCCAGCAGACCGCCAGGTACCTATGGCTACACCTTC. This sequence encodes CASRPPGTYGYTF.